This T cell receptor beta chain was captured in a study of T cell responses to AZD1222 COVID-19 vaccine. CDR1 and CDR2 from the germline V gene are SGHNT and YYREEE (reference sequence). The CDR3 loop spans 15 amino acids. Trimming took off 0 bases at V and 0 bases at J, with 10 bases between the two ends. Study findings and constraints: Donors were largely white British and mainly female; clonal diversity was possibly underestimated. The study identified only 6 or 7 AZD1222 recipients as seropositive at baseline. Spike-wide vaccine-associated CD4 TCRs dominated at 160-218 and 743-854. Recipients of two AZD1222 doses showed rising Spike-specific TCR breadth and depth.

With regard to this clone: Its target is unknown.

Only in-frame clones appear in the TCRdb table, and some are missing; sequencing was by immunoSEQ multiplex PCR. The sample has about 81,000 clones, 90% to 95% seen once. The receptor's source is an adult in good health. The chain couples TRBV5-4 to TRBJ2-7, with a weak D call TRBD1 (6 bases). The input for sequencing was peripheral blood, taken on day 0 of AZD1222 vaccination. The CDR3 loop is CASSLASGDSYEQYF. CDR3 nucleotide sequence: TGTGCCAGCAGCTTGGCTTCAGGGGACTCCTACGAGCAGTACTTC. Full variable domain (outside the CDR3, taken from reference TRBV5-4 and TRBJ2-7): ETGVTQSPTHLIKTRGQQVTLRCSSQSGHNTVSWYQQALGQGPQFIFQYYREEENGRGNFPPRFSGLQFPNYSSELNVNALELDDSALYLCASSLASGDSYEQYFGPGTRLTVT.